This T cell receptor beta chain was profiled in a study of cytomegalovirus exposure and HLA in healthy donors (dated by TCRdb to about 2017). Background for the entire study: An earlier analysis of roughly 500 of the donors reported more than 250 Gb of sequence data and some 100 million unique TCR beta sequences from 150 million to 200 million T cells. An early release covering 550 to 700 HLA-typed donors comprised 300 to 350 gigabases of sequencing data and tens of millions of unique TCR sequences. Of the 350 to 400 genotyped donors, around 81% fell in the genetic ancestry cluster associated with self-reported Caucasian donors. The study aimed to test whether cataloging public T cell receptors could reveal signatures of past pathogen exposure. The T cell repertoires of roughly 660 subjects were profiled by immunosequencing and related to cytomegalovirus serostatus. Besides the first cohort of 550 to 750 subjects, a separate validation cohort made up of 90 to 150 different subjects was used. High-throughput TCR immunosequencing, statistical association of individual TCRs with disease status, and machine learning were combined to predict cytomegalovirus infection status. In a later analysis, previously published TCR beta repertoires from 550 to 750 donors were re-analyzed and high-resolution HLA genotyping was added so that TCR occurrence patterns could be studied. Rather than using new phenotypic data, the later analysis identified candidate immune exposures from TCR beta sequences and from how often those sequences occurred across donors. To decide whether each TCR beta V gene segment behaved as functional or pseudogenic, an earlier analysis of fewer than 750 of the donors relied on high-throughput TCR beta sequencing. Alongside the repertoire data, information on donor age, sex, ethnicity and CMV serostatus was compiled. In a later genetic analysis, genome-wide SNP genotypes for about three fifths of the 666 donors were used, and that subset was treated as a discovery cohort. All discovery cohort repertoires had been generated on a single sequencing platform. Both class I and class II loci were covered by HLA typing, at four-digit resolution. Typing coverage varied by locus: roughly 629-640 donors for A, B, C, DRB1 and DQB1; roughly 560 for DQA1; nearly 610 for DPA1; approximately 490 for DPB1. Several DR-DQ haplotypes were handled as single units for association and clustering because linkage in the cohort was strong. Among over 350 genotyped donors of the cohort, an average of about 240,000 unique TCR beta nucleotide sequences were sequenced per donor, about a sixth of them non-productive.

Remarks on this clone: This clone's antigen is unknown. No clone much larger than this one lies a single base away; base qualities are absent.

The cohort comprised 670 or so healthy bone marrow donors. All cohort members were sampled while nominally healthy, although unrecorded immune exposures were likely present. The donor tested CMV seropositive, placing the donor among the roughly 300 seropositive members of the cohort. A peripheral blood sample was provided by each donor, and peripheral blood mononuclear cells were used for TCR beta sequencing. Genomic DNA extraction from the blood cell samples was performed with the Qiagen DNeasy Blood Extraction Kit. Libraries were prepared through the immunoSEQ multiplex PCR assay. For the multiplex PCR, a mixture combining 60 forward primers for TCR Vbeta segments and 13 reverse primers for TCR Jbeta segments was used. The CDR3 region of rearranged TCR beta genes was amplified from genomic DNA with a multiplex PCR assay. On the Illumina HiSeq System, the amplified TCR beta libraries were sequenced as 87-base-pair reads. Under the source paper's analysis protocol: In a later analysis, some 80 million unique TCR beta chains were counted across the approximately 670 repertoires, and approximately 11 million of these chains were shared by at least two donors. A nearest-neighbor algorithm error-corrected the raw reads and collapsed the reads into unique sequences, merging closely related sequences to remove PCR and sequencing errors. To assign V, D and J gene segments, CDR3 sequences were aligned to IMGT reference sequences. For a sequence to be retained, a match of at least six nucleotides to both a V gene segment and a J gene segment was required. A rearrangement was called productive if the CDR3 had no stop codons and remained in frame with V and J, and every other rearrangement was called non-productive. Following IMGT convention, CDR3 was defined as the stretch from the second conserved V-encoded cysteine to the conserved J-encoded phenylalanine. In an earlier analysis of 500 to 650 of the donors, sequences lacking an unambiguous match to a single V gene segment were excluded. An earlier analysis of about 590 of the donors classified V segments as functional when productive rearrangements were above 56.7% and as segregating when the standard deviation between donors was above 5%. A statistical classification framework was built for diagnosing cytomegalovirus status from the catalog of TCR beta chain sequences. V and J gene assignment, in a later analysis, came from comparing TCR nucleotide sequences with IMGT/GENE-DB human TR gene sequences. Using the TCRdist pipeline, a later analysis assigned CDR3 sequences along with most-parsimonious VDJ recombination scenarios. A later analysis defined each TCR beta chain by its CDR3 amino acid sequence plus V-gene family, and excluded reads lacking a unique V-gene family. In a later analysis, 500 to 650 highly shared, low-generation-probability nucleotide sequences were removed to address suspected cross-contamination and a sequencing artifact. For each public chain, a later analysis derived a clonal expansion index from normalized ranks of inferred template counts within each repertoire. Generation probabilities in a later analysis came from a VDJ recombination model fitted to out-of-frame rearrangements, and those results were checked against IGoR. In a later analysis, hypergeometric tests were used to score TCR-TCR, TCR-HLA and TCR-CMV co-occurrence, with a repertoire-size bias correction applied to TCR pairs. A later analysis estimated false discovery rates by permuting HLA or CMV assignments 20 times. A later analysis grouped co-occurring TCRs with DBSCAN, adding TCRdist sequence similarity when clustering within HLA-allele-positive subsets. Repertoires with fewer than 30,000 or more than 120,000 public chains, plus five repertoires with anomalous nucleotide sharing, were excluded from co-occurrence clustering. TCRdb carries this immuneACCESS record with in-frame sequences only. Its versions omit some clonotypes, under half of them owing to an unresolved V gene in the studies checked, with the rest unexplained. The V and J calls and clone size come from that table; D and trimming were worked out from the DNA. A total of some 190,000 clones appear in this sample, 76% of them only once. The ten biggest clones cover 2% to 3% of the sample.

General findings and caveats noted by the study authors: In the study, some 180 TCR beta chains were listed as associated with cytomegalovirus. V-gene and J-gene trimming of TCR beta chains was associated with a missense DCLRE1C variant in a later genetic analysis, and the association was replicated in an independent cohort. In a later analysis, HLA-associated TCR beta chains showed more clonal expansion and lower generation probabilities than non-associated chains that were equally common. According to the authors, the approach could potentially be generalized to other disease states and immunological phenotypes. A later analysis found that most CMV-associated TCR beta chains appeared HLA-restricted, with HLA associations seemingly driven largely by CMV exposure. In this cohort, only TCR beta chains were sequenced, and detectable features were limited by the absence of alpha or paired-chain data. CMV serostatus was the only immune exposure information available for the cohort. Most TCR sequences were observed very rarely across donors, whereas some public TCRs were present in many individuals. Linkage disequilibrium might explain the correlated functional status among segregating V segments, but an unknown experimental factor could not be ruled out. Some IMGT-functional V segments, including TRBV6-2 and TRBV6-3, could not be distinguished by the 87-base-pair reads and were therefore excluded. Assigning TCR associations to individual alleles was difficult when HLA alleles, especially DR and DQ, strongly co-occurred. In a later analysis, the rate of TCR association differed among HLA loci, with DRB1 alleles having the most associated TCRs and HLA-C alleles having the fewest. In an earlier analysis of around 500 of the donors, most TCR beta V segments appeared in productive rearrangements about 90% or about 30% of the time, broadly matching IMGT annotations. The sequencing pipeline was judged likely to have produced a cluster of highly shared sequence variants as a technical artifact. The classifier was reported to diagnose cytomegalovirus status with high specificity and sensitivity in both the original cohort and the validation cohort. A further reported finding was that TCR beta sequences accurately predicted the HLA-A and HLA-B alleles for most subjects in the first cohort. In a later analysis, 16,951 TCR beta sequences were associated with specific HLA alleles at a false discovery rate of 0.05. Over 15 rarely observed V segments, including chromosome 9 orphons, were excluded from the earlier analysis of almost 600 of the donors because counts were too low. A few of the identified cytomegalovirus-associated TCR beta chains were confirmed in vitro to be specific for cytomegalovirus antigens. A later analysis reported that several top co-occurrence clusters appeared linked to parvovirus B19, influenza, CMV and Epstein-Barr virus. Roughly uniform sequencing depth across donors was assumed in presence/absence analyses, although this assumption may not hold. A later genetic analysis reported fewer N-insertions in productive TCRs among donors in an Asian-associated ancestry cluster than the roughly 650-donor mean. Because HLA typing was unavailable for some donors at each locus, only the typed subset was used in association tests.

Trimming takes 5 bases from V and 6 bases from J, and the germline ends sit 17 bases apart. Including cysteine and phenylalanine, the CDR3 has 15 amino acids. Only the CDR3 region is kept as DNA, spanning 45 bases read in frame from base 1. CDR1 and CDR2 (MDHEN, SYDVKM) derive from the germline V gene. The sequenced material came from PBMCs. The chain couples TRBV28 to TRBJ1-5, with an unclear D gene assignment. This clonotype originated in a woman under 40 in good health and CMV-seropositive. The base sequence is TGTGCCAGCAGTCTCAGGACGGGGAAAAGTCAGCCCCAGCATTTT. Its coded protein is CASSLRTGKSQPQHF.